The 2 T cell receptor beta chains given below trace back to one sample, sequenced in a study of blood T cells in healthy people across ages. Next came a second PCR, run for about 7 to 12 cycles, which used a sample-barcoded 5' primer along with a J-beta primer mix. One entry per CDR3 protein, called by TCRdb with MiXCR from the 5' RACE reads. The table lists about 1.8 million distinct CDR3 sequences, 49% of them singletons. Sample: blood. Receptors originate from a middle-aged woman in good health.

This chain joins TRBV27 and TRBJ2-3; TRBD2 is a possible D gene (6 bases). The CDR3 has 16 amino acids. The V end was cut by 3 bases, the J end by 0 bases, with 13 bases between. Germline CDR1 reads MNHEY; CDR2 reads SMNVEV (reference sequence). CDR3 residues: CASSFLTGRSTDTQYF. The CDR3, as DNA: TGTGCCAGCAGTTTCTTAACGGGGAGGAGCACAGATACGCAGTATTTT.

This clonotype was counted between two and nine times. The chain links TRBV6-5 to TRBJ1-4; D ambiguous. The CDR3 consists of 14 residues. Per germline, CDR1 MNHEY and CDR2 SVGAGI. Trimming left V 4 bases short and J 6 bases short, with 12 bases between. For the CDR3, the DNA is TGTGCCAGCAGTTTCTCGAGGAAGGATGAAAAACTGTTTTTT. Amino acid sequence: CASSFSRKDEKLFF.